The sequence of this T cell receptor (beta chain) was determined in a study of blood T cells in healthy people across ages. Primed by a sample-barcoded 5' primer and a J-beta primer mix, a second PCR proceeded for about 6 to 11 cycles. Researchers report that each sample yielded at least 2.5 million CDR3-containing paired-end reads. TCRdb independently ran MiXCR on the 5' RACE reads; one entry per CDR3 protein. This table holds around 1,000,000 distinct CDR3 sequences, around 25% found once. Looked up from germline, CDR1 is SGHTA and CDR2 is FQGTGA. This CDR3 comprises 15 residues. The ends were cut back, 5 bases at V and 3 bases at J, with 16 bases in the middle. The sample, approximately 11 milliliters of peripheral blood, was drawn from each donor. This clonotype was detected a few times. A further study also used this sample, focusing on T cells of mothers and their children. Per that paper: Sample barcodes and 2-4 random nucleotides were added by the M1S primer of the second PCR.

The sample taken for sequencing was blood. This receptor was taken from a girl aged 2-10 years in good health. The genes are TRBV7-3 and TRBJ2-5; D might be TRBD1 (6 bases). CDR3 region: CASSAIGQYEETQYF. In nucleotides, the CDR3 is TGTGCCAGCAGCGCCATAGGACAGTACGAAGAGACCCAGTACTTC.